The clone carrying this TCR beta chain was seen ten or more times. Its target is unknown. The cDNA came from 5'RACE with 10-nucleotide random UMIs. TCRdb itself ran the 5' RACE reads through MiXCR, one entry per CDR3 protein. The table records over 45,000 distinct CDR3 sequences, just over 3% of them present only once. The length of the CDR3 is 15 residues. After removal of 4 bases from V and 0 bases from J, the junction contained 5 bases not matched to a gene. These data belong to a study of neurological immune-mediated disorders. Study observations and caveats: Expanded clones shared no identical CDR3 amino acid sequences across subjects, which suggested private TCR-beta repertoires in all groups. Phylogenetic grouping placed 18 of 34 multiple sclerosis patients' repertoires in one related-CDR3 cluster, a possible signature.

This TCR was sampled from a woman in her 50s with multiple sclerosis. Material for sequencing was PBMCs. The chain uses TRBV12-3 or TRBV12-4 and TRBJ1-1, with 7 bases fitting TRBD1. The CDR3 nucleotides read TGTGCCAGCAGTTGGGACAGATCGATGAACACTGAAGCTTTCTTT. This translates into CASSWDRSMNTEAFF.